This T cell receptor (beta chain) was profiled in a study of blood T cell repertoires in COVID-19. Germline CDR1 and CDR2: KGHSH and LQKENI. The V end lost 2 bases, the J end lost 1 base, and 8 bases lay between the germline ends. The CDR3 runs 15 residues. TCRdb keeps only in-frame clones here, not all; method: immunoSEQ multiplex PCR. The table has over 450,000 clones, 85% to 90% seen once. The chain recombines TRBV18 with TRBJ2-2; maybe TRBD1 (6 bases). The sample comprised peripheral blood. This TCR came from a man between 18 and 35 years old with COVID-19, enrolled during active disease. CDR3 in DNA: TGTGCCAGCTCACCATTACAGGGGAACACCGGGGAGCTGTTTTTT. As protein: CASSPLQGNTGELFF.